One and the same sample provided the 18 T cell receptor beta chains below, sequenced in a study of CD4 T cells in relation to SARS-CoV-2 and coronaviruses. The antigens for these receptors are not known. The protocol was immunoSEQ multiplex PCR, while the TCRdb copy is restricted to in-frame clones and leaves out a portion. Here the sample spans 26,000 or so clones, 74% being singletons. The unexposed donors gave CD4+ T cells in about 2010-2019, prior to COVID-19. Isolation of CD4+ T cells took place after around 11 days in culture. Sequenced material: CD4+ T cells from PBMCs, cultured in vitro. The receptor source for this set is a human donor in good health.

The chain has TRBV3-1 (or the pseudogene TRBV3-2) and TRBJ2-3, with D perhaps matching TRBD2 (6 bases). V gave up 4 bases and J gave up 4 bases, with 12 bases separating them. CDR3 length: 14 residues. Germline CDR1 and CDR2: LGHDT and YNNKEL (reference sequence). The CDR3: CASSPTGGADTQYF. DNA for the CDR3: TGTGCCAGCAGCCCCACCGGAGGGGCAGATACGCAGTATTTT.

DNA for the CDR3: TGCAGCGTTGACCAGGACGTACGGGCCAGTAGCACAGATACGCAGTATTTT. Translated: CSVDQDVRASSTDTQYF. The chain combines TRBV29-1 with TRBJ2-3, with D unclear. CDR3 size: 17 residues. Germline assignment: CDR1 SQVTM and CDR2 ANQGSEA. The V and J ends lost 3 bases and 0 bases respectively, with 19 bases between them.

This clone was counted a single time. The chain recombines TRBV6-5 with TRBJ2-5; D unresolved. The CDR3 spans 14 residues. Looked up from germline, CDR1 is MNHEY and CDR2 is SVGAGI. The V gene lost 0 bases and the J gene lost 5 bases, with 10 bases spanning the gap. The CDR3: CASSYSIISETQYF. DNA for the CDR3: TGTGCCAGCAGTTACTCGATCATATCGGAGACCCAGTACTTC.

The chain joins TRBV2 to TRBJ2-5, with D perhaps matching TRBD2 (6 bases). The CDR3 sequence is 14 residues long. Germline V gene sequence: CDR1 SNHLY, CDR2 FYNNEI. V lost 4 bases, J lost 4 bases, and 13 bases lay in between. The chain's CDR3 is CASSGGGVGETQYF. CDR3 bases: TGTGCCAGCAGTGGTGGCGGGGTGGGAGAGACCCAGTACTTC.

The rearrangement links TRBV5-1 to TRBJ2-5; no reliable D call. V lost 4 bases and J lost 1, with 8 bases in between. CDR3 length: 13 residues. Germline V gives CDR1 SGHRS, CDR2 YFSETQ. CDR3 amino acids: CASSLDIQETQYF. The DNA for the CDR3 is TGCGCCAGCAGCCTCGACATCCAAGAGACCCAGTACTTC.

As to this clone: A junction end diverges from the germline sequence, so it may reflect a read error. J is TRBJ2-4 and V is TRBV5-4, with 9 bases aligning to TRBD2. This CDR3 has 16 amino acids. CDR1 SGHNT and CDR2 YYREEE come from the germline V gene (reference sequence). DNA for the CDR3: TGTGCCAGCAGCCTAGCTGGCGGGGGGGCCATAAACATTCAGTACTTC. As protein: CASSLAGGGAINIQYF. Full variable domain (rest looked up from reference TRBV5-4 and TRBJ2-4): ETGVTQSPTHLIKTRGQQVTLRCSSQSGHNTVSWYQQALGQGPQFIFQYYREEENGRGNFPPRFSGLQFPNYSSELNVNALELDDSALYLCASSLAGGGAINIQYFGAGTRLSVL.

This chain uses TRBV3-1 (or the pseudogene TRBV3-2) with TRBJ2-2; the D call may be TRBD1 or TRBD2 (6 bases each). Germline loops: CDR1 LGHDT, CDR2 YNNKEL (reference sequence). V was clipped by 2 bases and J by 7 bases, with 14 bases between them. The CDR3 contains 15 residues. In DNA, the CDR3 is TGTGCCAGCAGCCAATTGTGGGGGGCGGACGGGGAGCTGTTTTTT. Translating it yields CASSQLWGADGELFF.

The chain combines TRBV6-5 with TRBJ2-1; a possible D gene is TRBD1 (5 bases). The ends were cut back, 6 bases at V and 6 bases at J, with 18 bases in the middle. Germline V gene sequence: CDR1 MNHEY, CDR2 SVGAGI. The length of the CDR3 is 15 residues. CDR3 nucleotide sequence: TGTGCCAGCAGCCAGGCTAGGGGAATTATCAATGAGCAGTTCTTC. Translated: CASSQARGIINEQFF.

The chain couples TRBV28 to TRBJ1-2; 10 nucleotides match TRBD1. The CDR3 extends over 15 amino acids. J lost 4 bases, V lost 7 bases, and 9 bases had no gene match. The V gene's germline CDR1 is MDHEN and CDR2 SYDVKM. Here the CDR3 DNA reads TGTGCCAGCACTCCTTCGGGACAGGGGAGCTATGGCTACACCTTC. Protein sequence: CASTPSGQGSYGYTF.

CDR3 DNA sequence: TGTGCCAGCAGCCAGACTAGCGGGAGTGATACGCAGTATTTT. Translation: CASSQTSGSDTQYF. The chain is built from TRBV11-2 and TRBJ2-3; 12 nucleotides match TRBD2. The germline gives CDR1 SGHAT, CDR2 FQNNGV. The trim removed 5 bases at V and 6 bases at J, leaving 3 bases unmatched. CDR3 length: 14 amino acids.

V is TRBV4-1 and J is TRBJ1-6, with a tentative D call TRBD1 (5 bases). The CDR3 length is 16 residues. Germline V gives CDR1 MGHRA, CDR2 YSYEKL. Trimming took 1 base from V and 10 from J, leaving 17 bases between them. The CDR3 nucleotides read TGCGCCAGCAGCCAAGTTCTAAGACAGTCGGTCTCACCCCTCCACTTT. This encodes CASSQVLRQSVSPLHF.

The chain links TRBV7-3 to TRBJ1-1, with D hard to call. The length of the CDR3 is 17 residues. From germline, CDR1 is SGHTA and CDR2 FQGTGA. Trimming removed 2 bases from V and 6 bases from J, with 22 bases in between. The CDR3 spells CASSLSGVGVGRSEAFF. The DNA for the CDR3 is TGTGCCAGCAGCTTATCCGGGGTCGGGGTAGGTCGGTCTGAAGCTTTCTTT.

The CDR3 here is CASSQVSGLGDPGRNEQFF. CDR3 bases: TGTGCCAGCAGCCAAGTGTCCGGTTTGGGGGACCCGGGACGGAATGAGCAGTTCTTC. The genes are TRBV3-1 (or the pseudogene TRBV3-2) and TRBJ2-1; D tentatively reads TRBD1 or TRBD2 (5 bases each). The CDR3 totals 19 residues. CDR1 LGHDT and CDR2 YNNKEL come from the germline V gene (reference sequence). V was pared by 1 base and J by 7 bases, with 26 bases between.

The chain is built from TRBV5-1 and TRBJ1-1; no reliable D call. V was cut by 0 bases and J by 2 bases, with 8 bases left in between. This CDR3 comprises 14 residues. Germline CDR1 reads SGHRS; CDR2 reads YFSETQ. As DNA, the CDR3 is TGCGCCAGCAGCTTGGGGAATTACAACACTGAAGCTTTCTTT. It is translated as CASSLGNYNTEAFF.

V usage is TRBV6-5 and J usage is TRBJ1-1; D is ambiguous. V was cut by 3 bases and J by 3 bases, with 14 bases left in between. The CDR3 sequence is 15 residues long. Germline V gene lookup returns CDR1 MNHEY and CDR2 SVGAGI. CDR3 sequence reads: CASSYNSLGDTEAFF. CDR3 DNA: TGTGCCAGCAGTTATAATTCCCTCGGAGACACTGAAGCTTTCTTT.

This sequence joins TRBV6-5 and TRBJ2-2; 8 nucleotides align to TRBD2. V shed 2 bases, J shed 6 bases, and the junction held 5 bases outside the gene matches. CDR3 length: 15 residues. Germline CDR1 is MNHEY and CDR2 is SVGAGI. In nucleotides, the CDR3 is TGTGCCAGCAGTTACGGAGCGGGAGAGGCCGGGGAGCTGTTTTTT. Translation: CASSYGAGEAGELFF.

The chain couples TRBV2 to TRBJ1-5; D is possibly TRBD1 (5 bases). V dropped 4 bases and J dropped 3 bases, with 13 bases sitting between them. This CDR3 has 15 amino acids. CDR1 and CDR2 from the germline V gene are SNHLY and FYNNEI. The CDR3 loop reads CASSVHQGYNQPQHF. The CDR3 bases are TGTGCCAGCAGTGTCCATCAGGGTTACAATCAGCCCCAGCATTTT.

The V gene is TRBV7-2, the J gene TRBJ2-1, with 11 bases identical to TRBD2. The CDR3 contains 16 residues. The germline V gene encodes CDR1 SGHTA and CDR2 FQGNSA. Trimming at V came to 4 bases and at J to 6 bases, leaving 8 bases not matched to a gene. DNA for the CDR3: TGTGCCAGCAGCTGGGGGGGGACTAGCGGAACCAATGAGCAGTTCTTC. Amino acid sequence: CASSWGGTSGTNEQFF.